The sequence of this T cell receptor beta chain was determined in a study of blood T cell repertoires in COVID-19. At the level of the study: Researchers got acute and convalescent COVID-19 samples from the United States, Italy and Spain. Sources were T cells, B-cell-depleted T cells, or PBMCs; the material itself was cDNA or gDNA.

This CDR3 comprises 14 residues. In germline, CDR1 is WNHNN, CDR2 SYGVQD (reference sequence). The V end was cut by 7 bases, the J end by 3 bases, with 13 bases between. Authors' data handling: Amplifying reference gene primers gave estimates of nucleated cell counts. The data were produced by immunoSEQ multiplex PCR, yet TCRdb's version contains in-frame clones alone and is incomplete. That table furnishes V, J and clone size, whereas the DNA furnished D and trimming. The top ten hold approximately 8% of the sample, which has around 80,000 clones, around 84% seen once. The receptor's source is a man older than 75 with active or convalescent COVID-19. V gene TRBV10-1 combines with J gene TRBJ2-1; D gene uncertain. The sequencing input was peripheral blood. Here the CDR3 DNA reads TGCGCCAGCATTGGGCAGGATGGCTACAATGAGCAGTTCTTC. Its protein is CASIGQDGYNEQFF.